A single sample is the source of the 11 T cell receptor beta chains below, sequenced in a study of OX40 agonist ivuxolimab in advanced cancers. This table comes from immunoSEQ multiplex PCR, and its TCRdb copy is limited to in-frame clones, with some not included. Of approximately 13,000 clones listed, over 60% are singletons. The sequenced sample was CD4+ or CD8+ T cells sorted from blood, obtained in a trial of the OX40 agonist ivuxolimab. These receptors originate from an adult with an advanced solid tumor such as melanoma, head and neck, liver or kidney cancer.

The chain combines TRBV29-1 with TRBJ2-7; 7 bases align to TRBD2. J gave up 1 base and V 4 bases, and 7 bases lay outside the gene matches. The CDR3 contains 14 residues. CDR1 SQVTM and CDR2 ANQGSEA come from the germline V gene. The CDR3 nucleotides read TGCAGCGTTGGGATGGGCGGGAGATCCTACGAGCAGTACTTC. This translates into CSVGMGGRSYEQYF.

The chain recombines TRBV18 with TRBJ2-7, with TRBD2 identical over 16 bases. The CDR3 length is 19 residues. Germline CDR1 is KGHSH and CDR2 is LQKENI. V dropped 2 bases and J dropped 5; count of bases not matched to a gene: 12. Here the CDR3 reads CASSPFALGLAGGPDEQYF. The CDR3 DNA reads TGTGCCAGCTCACCATTCGCGCTGGGACTAGCGGGAGGGCCGGACGAGCAGTACTTC.

This chain links TRBV28 with TRBJ2-7; 12 nucleotides align to TRBD2. V trimming: 10 bases; J trimming: 1 base; junction bases outside the gene matches: 8. The V gene's germline CDR1 is MDHEN and CDR2 SYDVKM. The CDR3 consists of 15 residues. Written as DNA, the CDR3 is TGTGCCATCACGACTAGCGGGAGTCAATCCTACGAGCAGTACTTC. The encoded protein is CAITTSGSQSYEQYF.

By share, this clone counts as medium-sized. This chain connects TRBV27 to TRBJ2-7; 7 nucleotides align to TRBD1. The CDR3 is 15 residues long. Per the germline V gene, CDR1 is MNHEY and CDR2 is SMNVEV (reference sequence). V lost 2 bases, J lost 3 bases, and 7 bases stayed unmatched. CDR3 in DNA: TGTGCCAGCAGTTTAAAGGGGGCGATCAGCTACGAGCAGTACTTC. Its protein is CASSLKGAISYEQYF.

The chain combines TRBV15 with TRBJ2-1; 9 nucleotides match TRBD2. CDR3 length: 16 residues. With 1 base clipped from V and 4 bases from J, the junction kept 5 bases outside the gene matches. Germline V CDR1 and CDR2: LNHNV, YYDKDF (reference sequence). In nucleotides, the CDR3 is TGTGCCACCAGCAGAGCTGGCGGGAGGGCATACAATGAGCAGTTCTTC. It is translated as CATSRAGGRAYNEQFF.

This chain links TRBV30 with TRBJ2-5; a weak D match, TRBD2 (5 bases). The length of the CDR3 is 16 residues. V lost 3 bases, J lost 3 bases, and 20 bases lay in between. Per the germline V gene, CDR1 is GTSNPN and CDR2 is SVGIG (reference sequence). The CDR3 loop is CAWRGYERSGEETQYF. CDR3 coding DNA: TGTGCCTGGAGAGGGTACGAGCGGAGCGGAGAAGAGACCCAGTACTTC.

This rearrangement joins TRBV7-2 to TRBJ1-1, with D hard to call. This CDR3 has 13 residues. CDR1 is SGHTA, CDR2 FQGNSA, per germline. Deletions cut 5 bases from V and 10 bases from J, with 17 bases between. CDR3 in amino acids: CASSPGPGYLAFF. The CDR3 DNA reads as TGTGCCAGCAGCCCAGGACCGGGATATCTAGCTTTCTTT.

V gene TRBV7-3 combines with J gene TRBJ1-5; no clear D gene. The CDR3 loop spans 16 amino acids. The germline CDR1 and CDR2 sequences are SGHTA and FQGTGA. V was pared by 2 bases and J by 1 base, with 12 bases between. CDR3 residues: CASSLDVPGSNQPQHF. For the CDR3, the DNA is TGTGCCAGCAGCTTAGACGTCCCTGGGAGCAATCAGCCCCAGCATTTT.

This chain connects TRBV30 to TRBJ2-5; unclear D gene. The CDR3 covers 14 residues. CDR1 and CDR2 from the germline V gene are GTSNPN and SVGIG (reference sequence). V was trimmed by 0 bases and J by 3 bases, leaving 11 bases between them. The CDR3 sequence is CAWSVMDAEETQYF. As DNA, the CDR3 is TGTGCCTGGAGTGTAATGGACGCCGAAGAGACCCAGTACTTC. The full variable domain, with the rest looked up from reference TRBV30 and TRBJ2-5, is SQTIHQWPATLVQPVGSPLSLECTVEGTSNPNLYWYRQAAGRGLQLLFYSVGIGQISSEVPQNLSASRPQDRQFILSSKKLLLSDSGFYLCAWSVMDAEETQYFGPGTRLLVL.

The V gene is TRBV29-1, the J gene TRBJ2-1; 9 bases map to TRBD2. V gave up 7 bases and J gave up 3 bases; unmatched junction bases: 10. The CDR3 is made up of 15 amino acids. Germline CDR1 reads SQVTM; CDR2 reads ANQGSEA. The CDR3 sequence is CSGRGGLAHYNEQFF. CDR3 coding DNA: TGCAGCGGACGGGGAGGACTAGCGCACTACAATGAGCAGTTCTTC.

As to this clone: Other nucleotide sequences from this sample produce the same CDR3. The CDR3 loop is CASSRLGSYEQYF. As DNA, the CDR3 is TGTGCCAGCAGCCGGTTAGGCTCCTACGAGCAGTACTTC. This rearrangement joins TRBV6-1 to TRBJ2-7, with D unresolved. Germline loops: CDR1 MNHNS, CDR2 SASEGT. Between the trimmed V and J ends, which lost 6 bases and 0 bases, there was a span of 9 bases. The CDR3 loop spans 13 amino acids.